Listed here are 20 T cell receptor beta chains from one sample, sequenced in a study of regulatory T cells in long-lasting Graves disease. Time point of the sample: newly diagnosed GD, antithyroid drugs for less than 3 months. Researchers made the TCR library from RNA that was extracted from PBMCs. For TCR beta, libraries came from iRepertoire HTBI primers and Arm-PCR of CDR3 regions. TCRdb called the multiplex PCR reads again in MiXCR, with one record for every CDR3 protein. This sample has about 430,000 distinct CDR3 sequences, with 15% found just once. The sample was also linked to a second study, of T cells in Graves' hyperthyroidism and ophthalmopathy.

The input for sequencing was peripheral blood mononuclear cells (PBMCs), taken at new diagnosis, from a patient treated with antithyroid drugs. The receptors here all came from a middle-aged woman with Graves disease.

This clonotype was seen ten or more times. J is TRBJ2-2 and V is TRBV6-1; 8 bases fit TRBD2. CDR3 length: 17 amino acids. V dropped 3 bases and J dropped 3; count of bases not matched to a gene: 9. Looked up from germline, CDR1 is MNHNS and CDR2 is SASEGT. The CDR3 bases are TGTGCCAGCAGTGACAGGGGCGGGAGGTTGGACACCGGGGAGCTGTTTTTT. The encoded protein is CASSDRGGRLDTGELFF.

The chain couples TRBV6-2 or TRBV6-3 to TRBJ2-1; 13 bases line up with TRBD2. The CDR3 is made up of 15 amino acids. Germline loops: CDR1 MNHEY, CDR2 SVGEGT. Unmatched junction bases numbered 5, after V lost 5 bases and J lost 7 bases. The CDR3 loop is CASSAGLAGENEQFF. CDR3 sequence (DNA): TGTGCCAGCAGTGCCGGACTAGCGGGAGAGAATGAGCAGTTCTTC.

This clonotype was observed at least ten times. The chain recombines TRBV2 with TRBJ2-3; maybe TRBD2 (5 bases). The CDR3 covers 15 residues. Germline V CDR1 and CDR2: SNHLY, FYNNEI. Trimming left V 5 bases short and J 1 base short, with 13 bases between. The CDR3 protein is CASSQELVGTDTQYF. The CDR3, as DNA: TGTGCCAGCAGTCAGGAACTAGTGGGCACAGATACGCAGTATTTT.

At least ten counts were recorded for this clonotype. The CDR3 region is CASSFGQVRETQYF. In DNA, the CDR3 is TGTGCCAGCAGTTTCGGACAGGTTCGAGAGACCCAGTACTTC. The chain recombines TRBV12-3 or TRBV12-4 with TRBJ2-5, with TRBD1 identical over 7 bases. The CDR3 spans 14 residues. The trim removed 3 bases at V and 4 bases at J, leaving 5 bases unmatched.

At least ten counts were recorded for this clonotype. The chain uses TRBV28 and TRBJ2-7; D not certain. Germline CDR1 and CDR2: MDHEN and SYDVKM. The CDR3 length is 14 residues. V was cut by 7 bases and J by 3 bases, with 16 bases left in between. The CDR3 here is CASTPGSTIYEQYF. For the CDR3, the DNA is TGTGCCAGCACCCCCGGGTCGACCATCTACGAGCAGTACTTC.

Points on this clonotype: Possible read error: a much larger clone is one base away. V and J are TRBV28 and TRBJ2-2; 9 bases are shared with TRBD1. CDR3 size: 16 residues. The J segment lost 6 bases and the V segment lost 6 bases, leaving 11 bases of the junction unmatched. Germline V gene sequence: CDR1 MDHEN, CDR2 SYDVKM. The chain's CDR3 is CASSPSTGGKAGELFF. The CDR3 nucleotides are TGTGCCAGCAGCCCGTCCACAGGGGGCAAGGCCGGGGAGCTGTTTTTT.

This clonotype was counted between two and nine times. The chain combines TRBV4-1 with TRBJ2-2; a possible D gene is TRBD2 (6 bases). CDR1 and CDR2 from the germline V gene are MGHRA and YSYEKL. The V gene lost 2 bases and the J gene lost 3 bases, with 7 bases spanning the gap. The CDR3 consists of 14 residues. CDR3 residues: CASSQLAYTGELFF. The CDR3 bases are TGCGCCAGCAGCCAACTAGCGTACACCGGGGAGCTGTTTTTT.

Turning to this clonotype: Given the absence of the conserved phenylalanine or tryptophan at the CDR3 end, a read error is likely. The V gene is TRBV10-3, the J gene TRBJ1-5, with D possibly TRBD1 on 6 matching bases. Germline assignment: CDR1 ENHRY and CDR2 SYGVKD. The CDR3 extends over 13 amino acids. V lost 7 bases, J lost 5 bases, and 12 bases lay in between. CDR3 coding DNA: TGTGCCATCAACCGGGACACAGATCAGCCCCAGCATTCT. Translating it yields CAINRDTDQPQHS.

Ten or more counts support this clonotype. The V gene is TRBV2, the J gene TRBJ2-2; 11 bases map to TRBD1. The germline CDR1 and CDR2 sequences are SNHLY and FYNNEI. The trim removed 10 bases at V and 6 bases at J, leaving 4 bases unmatched. The CDR3 runs to 13 residues. The CDR3 DNA follows: TGTGCCACTGGACAGGGGGCCGCCGGGGAGCTGTTTTTT. Translation: CATGQGAAGELFF.

V usage is TRBV7-3 and J usage is TRBJ2-1; D possibly matches TRBD1 or TRBD2 (6 bases each). CDR1 SGHTA and CDR2 FQGTGA come from the germline V gene. This CDR3 is 15 amino acids long. The germline V and J ends were trimmed by 4 bases and 4 bases, with 14 bases remaining between them. CDR3 loop: CASSSTPGAYNEQFF. As DNA, the CDR3 is TGTGCCAGCAGCTCCACCCCGGGGGCGTACAATGAGCAGTTCTTC. Combining the CDR3 with reference TRBV7-3 and TRBJ2-1 gives the whole variable domain GAGVSQTPSNKVTEKGKYVELRCDPISGHTALYWYRQSLGQGPEFLIYFQGTGAADDSGLPNDRFFAVRPEGSVSTLKIQRTERGDSAVYLCASSSTPGAYNEQFFGPGTRLTVL.

This clonotype was detected many times. The V call is TRBV12-3 or TRBV12-4, the J call TRBJ2-5, with 7 bases lining up with TRBD2. This CDR3 comprises 14 residues. V lost 6 bases and J lost 5; bases outside the gene matches: 9. Here the CDR3 reads CASSLAESAETQYF. CDR3 sequence (DNA): TGTGCCAGCAGCCTAGCGGAGTCCGCGGAGACCCAGTACTTC.

The chain has TRBV19 and TRBJ1-5; maybe TRBD1 (6 bases). From germline, CDR1 is LNHDA and CDR2 SQIVND (reference sequence). The V end was cut by 10 bases, the J end by 6 bases, with 19 bases between. The CDR3 spans 14 residues. As DNA, the CDR3 is TGTGCCACCAATGGAGGGGGGCCAAGTCAGCCCCAGCATTTT. Protein: CATNGGGPSQPQHF.

This clonotype was seen more than once but under ten times. This chain uses TRBV6-1 with TRBJ2-1, with a possible D match to TRBD1 (6 bases). Trimming removed 10 bases at V and 0 bases at J, with 10 bases between. CDR3 length equals 13 residues. Per the germline V gene, CDR1 is MNHNS and CDR2 is SASEGT. The CDR3 here is CATTGSSYNEQFF. CDR3 coding DNA: TGTGCCACCACAGGGAGCTCCTACAATGAGCAGTTCTTC.

This clonotype was seen a handful of times. This sequence joins TRBV7-9 and TRBJ1-1; D gene uncertain. V lost 1 base and J 5 bases, leaving 11 bases between the germline ends. The CDR3 runs 14 residues. The germline CDR1 and CDR2 sequences are SEHNR and FQNEAQ (reference sequence). CDR3: CASSLGSMDTEAFF. CDR3 DNA sequence: TGTGCCAGCAGCTTAGGGTCGATGGATACTGAAGCTTTCTTT. The full variable domain, rest sourced from reference TRBV7-9 and TRBJ1-1, is DTGVSQNPRHKITKRGQNVTFRCDPISEHNRLYWYRQTLGQGPEFLTYFQNEAQLEKSRLLSDRFSAERPKGSFSTLEIQRTEQGDSAMYLCASSLGSMDTEAFFGQGTRLTVV.

The chain is built from TRBV4-3 and TRBJ1-1; no firm D call. The CDR3 runs to 15 residues. V lost 4 bases, J lost 5 bases, and 17 bases lay in between. Germline V gene data show CDR1 as LGHNA and CDR2 as YSLEER. The CDR3 nucleotides read TGCGCCAGCAGCCGAGGCGCGGCCCAAGCGACTGAAGCTTTCTTT. Translated, it gives CASSRGAAQATEAFF.

The chain joins TRBV29-1 to TRBJ2-3; 9 nucleotides match TRBD2. The CDR3 extends over 14 amino acids. The V and J ends lost 7 bases and 1 base, in that order; junction bases with no gene match: 6. Germline CDR1 is SQVTM and CDR2 is ANQGSEA. CDR3 loop: CSAASSGGTDTQYF. For the CDR3, the DNA is TGCAGCGCCGCATCTAGCGGGGGCACAGATACGCAGTATTTT.

This clonotype was counted at least ten times. The chain is built from TRBV25-1 and TRBJ2-1, with TRBD1 identical over 9 bases. Germline CDR1 is MGHDK and CDR2 is SYGVNS. This CDR3 region has 14 residues. Losses at the gene ends were 9 bases for V and 5 bases for J; bases not matched to a gene: 8. Here the CDR3 reads CASTGTGKNNEQFF. In DNA form, the CDR3 reads TGTGCCAGTACCGGGACAGGGAAAAACAATGAGCAGTTCTTC. Variable domain in full (rest from reference TRBV25-1 and TRBJ2-1): EADIYQTPRYLVIGTGKKITLECSQTMGHDKMYWYQQDPGMELHLIHYSYGVNSTEKGDLSSESTVSRIRTEHFPLTLESARPSHTSQYLCASTGTGKNNEQFFGPGTRLTVL.

This chain connects TRBV7-2 to TRBJ2-2, with 8 bases fitting TRBD1. Per the germline V gene, CDR1 is SGHTA and CDR2 is FQGNSA. The CDR3 covers 16 residues. The junction had 8 bases not matched to a gene; V was cut back by 2 bases and J by 6 bases. The CDR3 protein is CASSLRAQGAAGELFF. CDR3 coding DNA: TGTGCCAGCAGCTTAAGGGCTCAGGGGGCTGCCGGGGAGCTGTTTTTT. Full variable domain (outside the CDR3, taken from reference TRBV7-2 and TRBJ2-2): GAGVSQSPSNKVTEKGKDVELRCDPISGHTALYWYRQSLGQGLEFLIYFQGNSAPDKSGLPSDRFSAERTGGSVSTLTIQRTQQEDSAVYLCASSLRAQGAAGELFFGEGSRLTVL.

This clonotype was observed a handful of times. V and J are TRBV25-1 and TRBJ1-4; unclear D gene. Trimming shortened V by 8 bases and J by 6 bases, and 16 bases separated the two germline ends. Per the germline V gene, CDR1 is MGHDK and CDR2 is SYGVNS. This CDR3 is 14 amino acids long. The CDR3 nucleotides are TGTGCCAGCCTCCCTCGGGGAGCCGATGAAAAACTGTTTTTT. The encoded protein is CASLPRGADEKLFF.

This clonotype was seen ten or more times. The chain carries TRBV11-2 and TRBJ1-1; no firm D call. Trimming left V 5 bases short and J 1 base short, with 14 bases between. There are 15 residues in the CDR3. The germline V gene has CDR1 SGHAT and CDR2 FQNNGV. In DNA, the CDR3 is TGTGCCAGCAGCCTCAACTCCTATTCGAACACTGAAGCTTTCTTT. It codes for CASSLNSYSNTEAFF.